This record covers a single T cell receptor (beta chain). As yet, its antigen is unknown. The sample is drawn from a study of T cells in Graves' hyperthyroidism and ophthalmopathy. Study-level information: Peripheral blood samples were taken at initial diagnosis, prior to any treatment. General study results and limits: Researchers report that a 13 V-J model separated ophthalmopathy from stable hyperthyroidism. In the blood, most expanded thyroid clonotypes above 0.001 appeared as well.

Regions amplified from RNA transcripts were the TCR beta CDR3 regions. Initially, a first-round RT-PCR of the TCR CDR3 employed the HTBI primer set. TCRdb re-analysed the multiplex PCR reads in MiXCR, keeping a single row per CDR3 protein. In the table there are 250,000 to 300,000 distinct CDR3 sequences, roughly 19% of which are singletons. The study left out patients who had uncontrolled infection, other autoimmune disease, pregnancy or lactation. V lost 4 bases, J lost 2 bases, and 14 bases lay in between. From germline, CDR1 is LNHDA and CDR2 SQIVND (reference sequence). This CDR3 is built from 15 residues.

This clonotype originated in a man in his fifties or sixties with Graves' ophthalmopathy. The chain has TRBV19 and TRBJ1-2, with D maybe TRBD1 (5 bases). The sample comprised blood. The CDR3 coding sequence is TGTGCCAGTAGTAACGTAGCAGGGTCAAACTATGGCTACACCTTC. This gives the protein CASSNVAGSNYGYTF.